Below are 3 T cell receptor beta chains sequenced from a single sample in a study of shared clonotypes between healthy human individuals (dated by TCRdb to 2018 to 2021). The library came from the immunoSEQ multiplex PCR assay. What TCRdb holds here is the immuneACCESS table cut down to in-frame rearrangements. Part of the clones is not present; checked against another copy, under half of the missing clones reflect an unresolved V gene, and the others are unexplained. The sample table records around 1.5 million clones; 95% to 99% of these occur just once. Together, the top ten hold roughly 0.45% of the sample. The sequenced sample was naive CD4+ T cells sorted from blood. The sample's cell subset or site label is to be understood as: CD45RA+ positively selected. All receptors come from a man aged 30 to 39 in good health.

DNA of the CDR3: TGTGCCAGCAGCGGGGATGCTAACCAGCCCCAGCATTTT. It is translated as CASSGDANQPQHF. The genes are TRBV2 and TRBJ1-5; unclear D gene. The CDR3 has 13 residues. Trimming left V 6 bases short and J 7 bases short, with 13 bases between. The germline gives CDR1 SNHLY, CDR2 FYNNEI.

CDR3 loop: CASSLIIRAQREQYF. The DNA of the CDR3 is TGTGCCAGCAGCTTAATAATCAGGGCCCAAAGGGAGCAGTACTTC. The rearrangement joins TRBV7-2 to TRBJ2-5; D possibly matches TRBD1 or TRBD2 (5 bases each). CDR1 is SGHTA, CDR2 FQGNSA, per germline. V was clipped by 2 bases and J by 11 bases, with 21 bases between them. The CDR3 has 15 residues.

The V call is TRBV5-4, the J call TRBJ2-3; weak D call: TRBD2 (5 bases). V lost 9 bases to trimming and J lost 0 bases, with 11 bases between them. CDR1 is SGHNT and CDR2 is YYREEE in the germline V gene (reference sequence). The CDR3 runs 13 residues. In DNA, the CDR3 is TGTGCCATAGCTAGCAGTAGCACAGATACGCAGTATTTT. It is translated as CAIASSSTDTQYF.